This T cell receptor beta chain comes out of a study of control samples from healthy donors and cancer patients. The table lists this clone with a count of one. The germline V gene encodes CDR1 SGHTA and CDR2 FQGNSA. The ends were cut back, 2 bases at V and 3 bases at J, with 11 bases in the middle. The CDR3 is made up of 14 amino acids. TCRdb's copy holds only in-frame clones and misses some; the assay was immunoSEQ multiplex PCR. The data hold a few hundred thousand clones, with 75% to 95% observed a single time. The chain is built from TRBV7-2 and TRBJ2-7; D unresolved. The source of this sequence is a man in his forties or fifties with head and neck cancer. Sequencing was performed on PBMCs. In DNA, the CDR3 is TGTGCCAGCAGCTTAATAGGTCCAAACTACGAGCAGTACTTC. Protein product: CASSLIGPNYEQYF.